This TCR beta chain was sequenced during a study of T cells in Graves' hyperthyroidism and ophthalmopathy. A few counts support this clonotype. As yet, its antigen is unknown. The source of the PBMCs was approximately 9.5 ml of fresh peripheral blood. TCR beta CDR3 regions were amplified from RNA. HTBI primers drove first-round RT-PCR of the TCR CDR3. TCRdb reprocessed the multiplex PCR reads via MiXCR and lists one record per CDR3 protein. The sample yields 550,000 to 800,000 distinct CDR3 sequences, approximately 15% seen once. Study conclusions and caveats: Peripheral blood also featured most of the thyroid clonotypes expanded above 0.001.

The sequence derives from a man aged 45-65 years with Graves' hyperthyroidism. Sequencing was performed on blood.

The CDR3 DNA is TGTGCCAGTAGTCCCCAACAGGGAAATCAGCCCCAGCATTTT. This encodes CASSPQQGNQPQHF. This sequence joins TRBV19 and TRBJ1-5; D is perhaps TRBD1 (6 bases). The CDR3 is 14 amino acids. The germline V gene has CDR1 LNHDA and CDR2 SQIVND (reference sequence). V was cut by 5 bases and J by 4 bases, with 12 bases left in between.